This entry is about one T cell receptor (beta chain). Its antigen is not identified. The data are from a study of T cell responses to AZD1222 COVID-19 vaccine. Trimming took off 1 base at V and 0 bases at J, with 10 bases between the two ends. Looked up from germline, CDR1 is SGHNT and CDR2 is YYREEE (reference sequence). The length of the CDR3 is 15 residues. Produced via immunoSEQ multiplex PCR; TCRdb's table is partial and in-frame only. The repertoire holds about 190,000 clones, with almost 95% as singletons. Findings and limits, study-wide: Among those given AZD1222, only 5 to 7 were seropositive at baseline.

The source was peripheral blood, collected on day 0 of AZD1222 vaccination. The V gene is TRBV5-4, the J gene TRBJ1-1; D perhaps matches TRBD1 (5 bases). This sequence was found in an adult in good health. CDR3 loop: CASSLSGHLNTEAFF. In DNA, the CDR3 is TGTGCCAGCAGCTTGTCCGGACACTTGAACACTGAAGCTTTCTTT.